This T cell receptor beta chain was obtained from a study of regulatory T cells in long-lasting Graves disease. Study overall: Antithyroid drugs had been given to newly diagnosed Graves' patients for under 3 months.

CDR3 regions were amplified by Arm-PCR using iRepertoire HTBI primers to build TCR beta libraries. In the study's own analysis: In the combined samples, approximately 62 TRBV and some 14 TRBJ segments were identified. Via MiXCR, TCRdb re-called the multiplex PCR reads, giving one row per CDR3 protein. The V and J calls reflect TCRdb's pipeline rather than the authors' work. The repertoire has about 440,000 distinct CDR3 sequences, approximately 16% of them found once; the top ten carry about 10%. The time point was: newly diagnosed GD, antithyroid drugs for less than 3 months. Following extraction of RNA from PBMCs, that RNA was used to make the TCR library. An endocrinology department in Xi'an, China, recruited the patients. Losses at the gene ends were 3 bases for V and 3 bases for J; bases not matched to a gene: 7. The CDR3 runs to 15 residues. CDR1 is SGHRS and CDR2 is YFSETQ in the germline V gene.

These same data were also listed under a study on T cells in Graves' hyperthyroidism and ophthalmopathy.

This chain joins TRBV5-1 and TRBJ2-3, with 7 nucleotides matching TRBD2. The source is a woman aged 25-40 years with Graves disease. Source: peripheral blood mononuclear cells (PBMCs), taken at new diagnosis, from a patient treated with antithyroid drugs. For the CDR3, the DNA is TGCGCCAGCAGCTCGGACGCGCGGGGGACAGATACGCAGTATTTT. Protein sequence: CASSSDARGTDTQYF. The full variable domain, its missing parts supplied by reference TRBV5-1 and TRBJ2-3, is KAGVTQTPRYLIKTRGQQVTLSCSPISGHRSVSWYQQTPGQGLQFLFEYFSETQRNKGNFPGRFSGRQFSNSRSEMNVSTLELGDSALYLCASSSDARGTDTQYFGPGTRLTVL.